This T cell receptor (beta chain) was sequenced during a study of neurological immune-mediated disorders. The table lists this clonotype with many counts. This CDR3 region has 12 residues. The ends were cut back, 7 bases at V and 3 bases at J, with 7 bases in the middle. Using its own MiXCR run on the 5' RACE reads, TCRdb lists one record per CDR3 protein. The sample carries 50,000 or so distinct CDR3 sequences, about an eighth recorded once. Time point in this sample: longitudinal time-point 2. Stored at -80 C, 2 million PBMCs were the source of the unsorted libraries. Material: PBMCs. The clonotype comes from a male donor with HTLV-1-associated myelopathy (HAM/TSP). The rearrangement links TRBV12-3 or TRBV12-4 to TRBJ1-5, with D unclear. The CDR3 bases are TGTGCCAGCACCGAAAACAATCAGCCCCAGCATTTT. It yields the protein CASTENNQPQHF.